The sequence of this T cell receptor (beta chain) was determined in a study of T cells after yellow fever vaccination. Study observations and caveats: Subsequent booster samples again held most clones from primary vaccination (roughly 95% CD4, 88% CD8). A small share of clonotypes appeared in both CD4 and CD8 compartments.

Trimming removed 0 bases at V and 5 bases at J, with 9 bases between. The CDR3 spans 14 residues. The germline V gene encodes CDR1 SGHRS and CDR2 YFSETQ. 5'RACE template switching generated TCR cDNA, adding a universal primer site and UMIs. TCRdb itself ran the 5' RACE reads through MiXCR, one entry per CDR3 protein. Here the sample spans hundreds of thousands of distinct CDR3 sequences, around 3.6% being singletons. For this clonotype: Its antigen is undetermined.

This clonotype originated in a man between 18 and 35 years old who received the YFV17D yellow fever vaccine. This material consisted of PBMCs, taken on the day of the yellow fever booster vaccination. The chain has TRBV5-1 and TRBJ2-1; D is undetermined. This chain's CDR3 is CASSLADGDNEQFF. In nucleotides, the CDR3 is TGCGCCAGCAGCTTGGCCGATGGCGACAATGAGCAGTTCTTC.